The 23 T cell receptor beta chains below all came from one sample that was sequenced in a study of cytomegalovirus exposure and HLA in healthy donors. 13 Jbeta primers and 60 Vbeta primers were used for the PCR. The method was immunoSEQ multiplex PCR; TCRdb's version includes in-frame clones alone and lacks a portion of them. The sample yields around 88,000 clones, over 70% seen once. Sequenced sample: PBMCs. The receptors derive from a man in his fifties or sixties in good health and CMV-seropositive.

The genes are TRBV18 and TRBJ2-7; D not resolved. CDR1 KGHSH and CDR2 LQKENI come from the germline V gene. The V gene lost 5 bases and the J gene lost 4 bases, with 9 bases spanning the gap. The CDR3 loop spans 12 amino acids. DNA of the CDR3: TGTGCCAGCTCATCCCCTTCTTACGAGCAGTACTTC. This translates into CASSSPSYEQYF.

This clone has only a few counts. The chain combines TRBV6-1 with TRBJ1-5; 8 bases are shared with TRBD1. This CDR3 region has 14 residues. V gave up 3 bases and J gave up 2 bases; unmatched junction bases: 0. Germline V gene sequence: CDR1 MNHNS, CDR2 SASEGT. CDR3 region: CASSETGGNQPQHF. The DNA for the CDR3 is TGTGCCAGCAGTGAGACAGGGGGCAATCAGCCCCAGCATTTT.

This rearrangement joins TRBV6-5 to TRBJ2-2; TRBD2 aligns across 9 bases. This CDR3 has 14 residues. V shed 2 bases, J shed 6 bases, and the junction held 1 base outside the gene matches. Germline V CDR1 and CDR2: MNHEY, SVGAGI. The CDR3 sequence is CASSYLAGSGELFF. The CDR3, as DNA: TGTGCCAGCAGTTACCTAGCGGGATCCGGGGAGCTGTTTTTT.

The chain combines TRBV30 with TRBJ2-2; D possibly corresponds to TRBD1 (5 bases). This CDR3 is 14 amino acids long. Trimming left V 1 base short and J 3 bases short, with 9 bases between. Germline lookup yields CDR1 GTSNPN and CDR2 SVGIG (reference sequence). The CDR3 region has the DNA TGTGCCTGGAGTGGGACACTTCACACCGGGGAGCTGTTTTTT. Translating it yields CAWSGTLHTGELFF.

The gene calls are TRBV7-8 and TRBJ2-1, with 14 positions matching TRBD2. The CDR3 is 15 amino acids. CDR1 is SGHVS, CDR2 FQNEAQ, per germline. V lost 4 bases and J lost 9; bases outside the gene matches: 5. CDR3 nucleotide sequence: TGTGCCAGCAGCTGGGGGACTAGCGGGGGTGGTGAGCAGTTCTTC. This translates into CASSWGTSGGGEQFF.

The rearrangement links TRBV7-2 to TRBJ1-1, with D possibly being TRBD1 (6 bases). Germline V gene sequence: CDR1 SGHTA, CDR2 FQGNSA. V gave up 5 bases and J gave up 4 bases, with 14 bases separating them. The CDR3 length is 14 residues. The CDR3 loop reads CASSPQGIFTEAFF. In DNA, the CDR3 is TGTGCCAGCAGCCCCCAGGGGATATTCACTGAAGCTTTCTTT.

The chain combines TRBV7-9 with TRBJ2-2, with a tentative D call TRBD1 (6 bases). Germline V gene data show CDR1 as SEHNR and CDR2 as FQNEAQ (reference sequence). The CDR3 runs to 17 residues. The V gene lost 7 bases and the J gene lost 2 bases, with 20 bases spanning the gap. This CDR3 is CASTLPKTGTNTGELFF. DNA for the CDR3: TGTGCCAGCACCCTACCCAAGACAGGAACAAACACCGGGGAGCTGTTTTTT.

The genes are TRBV4-1 and TRBJ2-3, with D possibly matching TRBD2 (5 bases). Germline V gene sequence: CDR1 MGHRA, CDR2 YSYEKL. Trimming cost V 3 bases and J 5 bases, with 12 bases left between them. The CDR3 extends over 14 amino acids. CDR3 nucleotide sequence: TGCGCCAGCAGCCAGATAGGACTCGGAGATACGCAGTATTTT. This encodes CASSQIGLGDTQYF.

The chain carries TRBV4-3 and TRBJ1-1, with TRBD1 as a possible D gene (5 bases). CDR1 is LGHNA, CDR2 YSLEER, per germline. V dropped 8 bases and J dropped 1 base, with 11 bases sitting between them. CDR3 size: 13 residues. The CDR3 coding sequence is TGCGCCAGCGGTCAGGGTGGGAACACTGAAGCTTTCTTT. Amino acids: CASGQGGNTEAFF.

As to this clone: A junction end diverges from the germline sequence, so it may reflect a read error. The chain carries TRBV7-9 and TRBJ2-7, with D possibly being TRBD2 (5 bases). The CDR3 spans 12 residues. From germline, CDR1 is SEHNR and CDR2 FQNEAQ (reference sequence). CDR3: CSSSLMEVEQYF. The CDR3 region has the DNA TGTTCCAGCAGCCTAATGGAGGTCGAGCAGTACTTC.

A few counts support this clone. The V call is TRBV2, the J call TRBJ2-7; 10 bases fit TRBD1. This CDR3 spans 15 amino acids. V dropped 1 base and J dropped 4; count of bases not matched to a gene: 4. Germline V CDR1 and CDR2: SNHLY, FYNNEI. In DNA form, the CDR3 reads TGTGCCAGCAGTGAAGTGCGGGACAGGGGATACGAGCAGTACTTC. Translated, it gives CASSEVRDRGYEQYF.

In the case of this clone: An end of the junction differs from the germline gene, which may be a read error. The CDR3 here is CASSERDTYNSPLNF. As DNA, the CDR3 is TGTGCCAGCAGTGAACGGGACACCTATAATTCACCCCTCAACTTT. The chain employs TRBV6-1 and TRBJ1-6, with D perhaps TRBD1 (6 bases). The V gene's germline CDR1 is MNHNS and CDR2 SASEGT. The CDR3 has 15 amino acids.

The V gene is TRBV29-1, the J gene TRBJ2-2; perhaps TRBD1 as D (6 bases). The CDR3 has 14 residues. With 8 bases removed from V and 3 bases from J, the gap between germline ends came to 16 bases. Per germline, CDR1 SQVTM and CDR2 ANQGSEA. This CDR3 is CSIRDTTYTGELFF. The CDR3 DNA follows: TGCAGCATACGGGACACTACATACACCGGGGAGCTGTTTTTT.

The genes are TRBV19 and TRBJ2-2; unclear D gene. The CDR3 spans 14 residues. V lost 3 bases and J 7 bases, leaving 12 bases between the germline ends. Germline CDR1 LNHDA, CDR2 SQIVND (reference sequence). DNA of the CDR3: TGTGCCAGTAGTATTTCCCCCCTCGGCGGGGAGCTGTTTTTT. This codes for CASSISPLGGELFF.

The chain joins TRBV6-1 to TRBJ1-5; TRBD1 might be the D (5 bases). This CDR3 has 15 amino acids. V lost 10 bases and J 0 bases, leaving 16 bases between the germline ends. Germline CDR1 MNHNS, CDR2 SASEGT. The CDR3 DNA sequence: TGTGCCACCCGAGTGGGGACTTATAGCAATCAGCCCCAGCATTTT. Amino acid sequence: CATRVGTYSNQPQHF.

This clone showed up just a few times. The J gene is TRBJ1-5, the V gene TRBV5-1; D possibly corresponds to TRBD1 (5 bases). V lost 4 bases and J lost 2, with 10 bases in between. Germline CDR1 reads SGHRS; CDR2 reads YFSETQ. The CDR3 spans 14 residues. The chain's CDR3 is CASSIEGGNQPQHF. The DNA for the CDR3 is TGCGCCAGCAGCATTGAAGGGGGCAATCAGCCCCAGCATTTT.

Comments on this clone: The junction differs from germline at one of its ends, possibly a read error. The chain employs TRBV5-1 and TRBJ2-3; unclear D gene. The length of the CDR3 is 15 residues. Per germline, CDR1 SGHRS and CDR2 YFSETQ. The DNA for the CDR3 is TGCGCCAGCAGATTGGACGTCGCGGGCACAGATACGCAGTATTTT. It codes for CASRLDVAGTDTQYF.

This chain links TRBV18 with TRBJ2-3; a weak D match, TRBD2 (5 bases). The CDR3 extends over 16 amino acids. V was cut by 6 bases and J by 1 base, with 17 bases left in between. The germline V gene has CDR1 KGHSH and CDR2 LQKENI. The CDR3 DNA follows: TGTGCCAGCTCCCCGGGAAGGATCCCGGGCACAGATACGCAGTATTTT. This sequence encodes CASSPGRIPGTDTQYF.

The V gene is TRBV30, the J gene TRBJ1-6; tentatively, D is TRBD1 (5 bases). This CDR3 has 12 amino acids. The germline V gene has CDR1 GTSNPN and CDR2 SVGIG (reference sequence). The germline V and J ends were trimmed by 2 bases and 8 bases, with 7 bases remaining between them. CDR3 nucleotides: TGTGCCTGGAGTCTACAGGATTCACCCCTCCACTTT. This codes for CAWSLQDSPLHF.

DNA for the CDR3: TGTGCCAGCAGACAAGGAGGGGATAGTTCACCCCTCCACTTT. Protein sequence: CASRQGGDSSPLHF. This chain links TRBV6-5 with TRBJ1-6, with a possible D match to TRBD1 (5 bases). Germline CDR1 MNHEY, CDR2 SVGAGI. The length of the CDR3 is 14 residues. V was cut by 6 bases and J by 9 bases, with 15 bases left in between.

The chain couples TRBV6-6 to TRBJ2-7; a weak D match, TRBD1 (6 bases). V shed 7 bases and J shed 0 bases, with 13 bases lying between them. Germline V gene lookup returns CDR1 MNHNY and CDR2 SVGAGI (reference sequence). The CDR3 is 14 residues long. CDR3 residues: CASTLQGPSYEQYF. For the CDR3, the DNA is TGTGCCAGCACTCTACAGGGTCCCTCCTACGAGCAGTACTTC.

The CDR3 spells CASSPRDRDNEAFF. CDR3 bases: TGTGCCAGCAGTCCCCGGGACAGGGACAATGAAGCTTTCTTT. The chain employs TRBV6-1 and TRBJ1-1, with 9 bases that match TRBD1. Unmatched junction bases numbered 8, after V lost 5 bases and J lost 7 bases. Germline V gene lookup returns CDR1 MNHNS and CDR2 SASEGT. The CDR3 contains 14 residues.

This clone was recorded once. This chain links TRBV9 with TRBJ2-2, with D perhaps TRBD2 (5 bases). This CDR3 has 15 residues. From germline, CDR1 is SGDLS and CDR2 YYNGEE. Trimming pared 0 bases from V and 0 bases from J, leaving 6 bases between. CDR3 sequence reads: CASSVVGANTGELFF. In nucleotides, the CDR3 is TGTGCCAGCAGCGTAGTCGGGGCGAACACCGGGGAGCTGTTTTTT.